The sequence of this TCR beta chain was determined in a study of regulatory T cells in long-lasting Graves disease. Specified time point: newly diagnosed GD, antithyroid drugs for less than 3 months. The TCR library was prepared using RNA isolated from PBMCs. The CDR3 is 14 amino acids. After removal of 6 bases from V and 6 bases from J, the junction contained 9 bases not matched to a gene. The germline CDR1 and CDR2 sequences are MNHEY and SVGEGT. Libraries of TCR beta came from iRepertoire HTBI primers plus Arm-PCR of CDR3 regions. TCRdb passed the multiplex PCR reads through MiXCR, listing each CDR3 protein once. The sample holds around 500,000 distinct CDR3 sequences, about 12% seen once. Ten or more counts support this clonotype. A further study also used this sample, focusing on T cells in Graves' hyperthyroidism and ophthalmopathy.

The rearrangement uses TRBV6-2 or TRBV6-3 and TRBJ2-5, with 8 bases that match TRBD1. This receptor was obtained from a young woman with Graves disease. Sequenced here: peripheral blood mononuclear cells (PBMCs), sampled at new diagnosis, from a patient treated with antithyroid drugs. CDR3 sequence (DNA): TGTGCCAGCAGAGGACAGGGCGGCGGGAAGACCCAGTACTTC. It is translated as CASRGQGGGKTQYF.